A single T cell receptor (beta chain) is shown here with its context. Its antigen is not known. A multiplex PCR was run with 60 Vbeta primers and 13 Jbeta primers. Method: immunoSEQ multiplex PCR; TCRdb's copy keeps in-frame clones and lacks some. This sample has 100,000 to 150,000 clones, with around 73% found just once. These data are taken from a study of cytomegalovirus exposure and HLA in healthy donors. Regarding the study as a whole: Being productive about 90% or about 30% of the time was typical of most TCR beta V segments in an earlier analysis. In vitro, three CMV-associated chains proved specific for CMV antigens. What TCR beta sequences reportedly achieved was accurate prediction of HLA-A and HLA-B alleles in most subjects. By a later analysis, the bulk of CMV-associated TCR beta chains appeared HLA-restricted.

The V and J ends lost 2 bases and 1 base, in that order; junction bases with no gene match: 9. The CDR3 consists of 17 residues. CDR1 is SGHNT, CDR2 YYREEE, per germline (reference sequence). This receptor was identified in a man aged 60 to 69 in good health and CMV-seropositive. The chain recombines TRBV5-4 with TRBJ2-3; 8 bases are shared with TRBD1. Sequencing used PBMCs. The CDR3 sequence is CASSFNRGTTGTDTQYF. CDR3 DNA sequence: TGTGCCAGCAGCTTCAACAGGGGGACCACTGGCACAGATACGCAGTATTTT.